This TCR beta chain comes out of a study of regulatory T cells in long-lasting Graves disease. The length of the CDR3 is 15 residues. Trimming removed 2 bases from V and 5 bases from J; junction bases left unmatched: 7. Per the germline V gene, CDR1 is DFQATT and CDR2 is SNEGSKA (reference sequence). As for time point: newly diagnosed GD, antithyroid drugs for less than 3 months. TCR sequences were obtained from RNA taken from PBMCs. Investigators report Graves' disease was diagnosed under American Thyroid Association guidelines. With iRepertoire HTBI primers and Arm-PCR of CDR3 regions, TCR beta libraries were built. TCRdb processed the multiplex PCR reads anew with MiXCR; each CDR3 protein has one entry. Here the sample spans around 500,000 distinct CDR3 sequences, more than 10% being singletons. The same sample was also studied in work on T cells in Graves' hyperthyroidism and ophthalmopathy. That source reports: Ophthalmopathy could be told apart from stable hyperthyroidism with a 13 V-J model.

This TCR was sampled from a woman aged 25 to 39 with Graves disease. V and J are TRBV20-1 and TRBJ2-2, with 8 bases fitting TRBD1. The sequenced sample was peripheral blood mononuclear cells (PBMCs), obtained at new diagnosis, from a patient treated with antithyroid drugs. CDR3 sequence (DNA): TGCAGTGCTAGACGTACAGGGGGAGGAACCGGGGAGCTGTTTTTT. Translation gives CSARRTGGGTGELFF.